This record looks at one TCR beta chain sequence and its context. What it recognizes is unknown. V shed 2 bases and J shed 6 bases, with 13 bases lying between them. This CDR3 spans 15 amino acids. Germline CDR1 reads SEHNR; CDR2 reads FQNEAQ (reference sequence). These data come from a study of long-term antiretroviral therapy in people with HIV. Study results and caveats: Blood obtained between about 2004 and 2017 may reflect older ART regimens. All time points showed a repertoire dominated by clones expanded before ART.

The run of the v3.0 immunoSEQ assay was at survey level. Sequencing aimed to cover 40,000-50,000 T-cell genomes per sample. Assay used: immunoSEQ multiplex PCR; TCRdb lists only in-frame clones, some missing. The sample holds 15,000 to 20,000 clones, 75% to 85% seen once. Donors each had at least one pre-ART PBMC sample and at least two post-ART ones. The sequence was collected from a man between 25 and 39 years old with HIV. Sequencing was performed on unsorted PBMCs, taken at the start of antiretroviral therapy. The chain has TRBV7-9 and TRBJ1-4; no definite D call. CDR3: CASSLLLFEDEKLFF. The CDR3, as DNA: TGTGCCAGCAGCTTATTACTGTTCGAGGATGAAAAACTGTTTTTT.